This TCR beta chain was sequenced during a study of cytomegalovirus exposure and HLA in healthy donors. Looking at the study overall: Across under 450 genotyped donors, 81% landed in the Caucasian-associated ancestry cluster. Overall study results and limits: Later analysis demonstrated an association between a missense DCLRE1C variant and TCR beta V- and J-gene trimming.

About this clone: What it recognizes is unknown.

Primers: 60 Vbeta forward and 13 Jbeta reverse. Produced via immunoSEQ multiplex PCR; TCRdb's table is partial and in-frame only. Here the sample spans under 200,000 clones, about 75% being singletons. The germline V gene has CDR1 PRHDT and CDR2 FYEKMQ (reference sequence). The CDR3 sequence is 14 residues long. Trimming shortened V by 5 bases and J by 0 bases, and 8 bases separated the two germline ends. The sequencing sample was made of PBMCs. The clonotype originates from a male donor in good health and CMV-seronegative. The J gene is TRBJ1-3, the V gene TRBV13; D gene uncertain. CDR3 nucleotides: TGTGCCAGCAGCCCACGGGACTCTGGAAACACCATATATTTT. Protein: CASSPRDSGNTIYF.